A single sample gave rise to the 32 T cell receptor beta chains below, sequenced in a study of blood T cells in healthy people across ages (dated by TCRdb to the mid-2010s). Libraries were made using 5' RACE. The sequencing machine was an Illumina HiSeq 2500. The second PCR ran for roughly 7 to 12 cycles and used a J-beta primer mix along with a sample-barcoded 5' primer. Starting from the raw public reads, TCRdb applied fastp trimming at Q25, assembled clones with MiXCR and retained in-frame beta chains. Rows are unified per CDR3 protein, each entry keeping the most common DNA and genes. The sample yields approximately 800,000 distinct CDR3 sequences; about 48% were counted once. The ten biggest clones cover approximately 40% of the sample. The sequenced sample consisted of blood. These receptors were taken from a man of 80 years or more in good health.

J is TRBJ1-4 and V is TRBV9, with TRBD1 matching 11 bases. This CDR3 contains 15 residues. Germline V gives CDR1 SGDLS, CDR2 YYNGEE. Losses at the gene ends were 3 bases for V and 8 bases for J; bases not matched to a gene: 6. CDR3 amino acids: CASSGGTGGLEKLFF. DNA of the CDR3: TGTGCCAGCAGCGGAGGGACAGGGGGGTTGGAAAAACTGTTTTTT.

This chain links TRBV7-8 with TRBJ2-7; D may correspond to TRBD1 or TRBD2 (5 bases each). The ends were cut back, 4 bases at V and 4 bases at J, with 20 bases in the middle. The CDR3 is made up of 16 amino acids. Germline CDR1 reads SGHVS; CDR2 reads FQNEAQ. CDR3 nucleotide sequence: TGTGCCAGCAGCTCCGAACGCGGGCAGGACAAGTACGAGCAGTACTTC. It codes for CASSSERGQDKYEQYF.

The rearrangement uses TRBV28 and TRBJ2-3; 10 positions agree with TRBD2. Germline V gene data show CDR1 as MDHEN and CDR2 as SYDVKM. CDR3 length: 17 residues. V shed 6 bases and J 3 bases; nucleotides not matched to a gene: 12. The CDR3 protein is CASRTWLAGVATDTQYF. Written as DNA, the CDR3 is TGTGCCAGCAGAACCTGGCTAGCGGGAGTGGCAACAGATACGCAGTATTTT. The full variable domain, in which reference TRBV28 and TRBJ2-3 provide the parts outside the CDR3, is DVKVTQSSRYLVKRTGEKVFLECVQDMDHENMFWYRQDPGLGLRLIYFSYDVKMKEKGDIPEGYSVSREKKERFSLILESASTNQTSMYLCASRTWLAGVATDTQYFGPGTRLTVL.

The chain carries TRBV21-1 and TRBJ2-6; no DNA check was done on the table's D call, TRBD1. TRBV21-1 constitutes a pseudogene. CDR3 length: 18 amino acids. The CDR3 DNA is TGTGCCAGCGACCCCCCTCTGTGGTCAACGGCTGGGGCCAACGTCCTGACTTTC. It translates to CASDPPLWSTAGANVLTF.

The chain joins TRBV18 to TRBJ2-1; TRBD2 matches 12 bases. This CDR3 contains 14 residues. V was clipped by 2 bases and J by 9 bases; unmatched bases: 2. The germline V gene encodes CDR1 KGHSH and CDR2 LQKENI. CDR3 nucleotide sequence: TGTGCCAGCTCACCATCGGGACTAGCGGGTGAGCAGTTCTTC. Protein: CASSPSGLAGEQFF.

V usage is TRBV12-3 or TRBV12-4 and J usage is TRBJ2-3, with a tentative D call TRBD2 (6 bases). The germline V and J ends were trimmed by 8 bases and 14 bases, with 26 bases remaining between them. This CDR3 region has 14 residues. The CDR3 DNA reads TGTGCCAGCCGGGCGGGGTCTGAGGTCCGATACGCGTATTTT. Protein product: CASRAGSEVRYAYF.

V is TRBV5-1 and J is TRBJ2-6; 7 bases agree with TRBD2. The junction had 4 bases not matched to a gene; V was cut back by 7 bases and J by 0 bases. CDR1 is SGHRS and CDR2 is YFSETQ in the germline V gene. CDR3 size: 15 residues. CDR3 DNA: TGCGCCAGCGGCGGGGGAAGCTCTGGGGCCAACGTCCTGACTTTC. Amino acids: CASGGGSSGANVLTF.

The chain carries TRBV29-1 and TRBJ1-2; D gene unclear. Trimming stripped 5 bases from V and 4 bases from J, with 11 bases between. The CDR3 extends over 12 amino acids. CDR1 and CDR2 from the germline V gene are SQVTM and ANQGSEA. The CDR3 protein is CSVFTGVYGYTF. CDR3 nucleotide sequence: TGCAGCGTTTTCACGGGCGTCTATGGCTACACCTTC.

The chain is built from TRBV5-6 and TRBJ1-6, with no clear D. Germline loops: CDR1 SGHDT, CDR2 YYEEEE. This CDR3 contains 12 residues. V lost 1 base, J lost 9 bases, and 5 bases lay in between. The CDR3 loop reads CASSLSFSPLHF. CDR3 nucleotides: TGTGCCAGCAGCTTGAGCTTTTCACCCCTCCACTTT.

This clonotype was counted a few times. The chain has TRBV7-9 and TRBJ2-7; TRBD1 aligns across 8 bases. CDR1 SEHNR and CDR2 FQNEAQ come from the germline V gene (reference sequence). The CDR3 contains 13 residues. Trimming at V came to 11 bases and at J to 0 bases, leaving 6 bases not matched to a gene. The CDR3 protein is CAAGTGNSYEQYF. The CDR3 DNA follows: TGTGCCGCCGGGACAGGTAACTCCTACGAGCAGTACTTC.

V and J are TRBV6-5 and TRBJ1-1; perhaps TRBD1 as D (5 bases). The germline CDR1 and CDR2 sequences are MNHEY and SVGAGI. V was cut by 7 bases and J by 5 bases, with 17 bases left in between. The CDR3 is 14 residues long. CDR3 in amino acids: CASKPRLGGTEAFF. As DNA, the CDR3 is TGTGCCAGCAAGCCTCGTCTGGGGGGGACTGAAGCTTTCTTT.

The chain couples TRBV18 to TRBJ1-5, with D possibly matching TRBD1 (5 bases). CDR1 KGHSH and CDR2 LQKENI come from the germline V gene. There are 13 residues in the CDR3. The V gene lost 3 bases and the J gene lost 13 bases, with 16 bases spanning the gap. The CDR3 coding sequence is TGTGCCAGCTCACCGACAGCCCGCCGGGAACAGCATTTT. As protein: CASSPTARREQHF.

In this sample, this clonotype turned up a few times. The rearrangement joins TRBV20-1 to TRBJ2-1; TRBD1 might be the D (7 bases). Germline loops: CDR1 DFQATT, CDR2 SNEGSKA (reference sequence). Trimming removed 4 bases from V and 7 bases from J, with 17 bases in between. The CDR3 consists of 14 residues. CDR3 sequence (DNA): TGCAGTGCTATCCGGGACTCCAGGGGGAATGAGCAGTTCTTC. This translates into CSAIRDSRGNEQFF.

This rearrangement joins TRBV7-2 to TRBJ2-7, with 10 bases lining up with TRBD1. The CDR3 sequence is 15 residues long. Germline CDR1 is SGHTA and CDR2 is FQGNSA. With 2 bases clipped from V and 2 bases from J, the junction kept 3 bases outside the gene matches. This chain's CDR3 is CASSLLTGGTYEQYF. The DNA for the CDR3 is TGTGCCAGCAGCTTATTGACAGGGGGCACCTACGAGCAGTACTTC.

The table lists this clonotype with many counts. This chain uses TRBV28 with TRBJ1-4; 7 nucleotides agree with TRBD1. Looked up from germline, CDR1 is MDHEN and CDR2 is SYDVKM. J gave up 2 bases and V 6 bases, and 9 bases lay outside the gene matches. This CDR3 contains 16 residues. The CDR3 spells CASRPYRGTTNEKLFF. The CDR3 DNA reads as TGTGCCAGCAGACCATACAGGGGTACGACTAATGAAAAACTGTTTTTT.

The V call is TRBV20-1, the J call TRBJ2-1, with 7 positions matching TRBD2. CDR1 DFQATT and CDR2 SNEGSKA come from the germline V gene (reference sequence). The CDR3 runs to 13 residues. The V gene end was trimmed by 7 bases and the J gene end by 4 bases; junction bases not matched to a gene: 7. This CDR3 reads CSVSGGGYNEQFF. CDR3 sequence (DNA): TGCAGTGTTTCGGGGGGTGGGTACAATGAGCAGTTCTTC.

This sequence joins TRBV5-1 and TRBJ2-5, with D possibly matching TRBD2 (5 bases). The J call is uncertain, as TRBJ2-7 better fits the DNA end. The CDR3 is 15 residues long. The germline gives CDR1 SGHRS, CDR2 YFSETQ. For the CDR3, the DNA is TGCGCCAGCAGCTTGGAGGCGGGCGCAGCCTACGAGCAGTACTTC. Its translation is CASSLEAGAAYEQYF.

The sample holds a few counts of this clonotype. V usage is TRBV6-1 and J usage is TRBJ2-7; D is ambiguous. The CDR3 sequence is 16 residues long. Per germline, CDR1 MNHNS and CDR2 SASEGT. V dropped 2 bases and J dropped 4 bases, with 18 bases sitting between them. The CDR3 bases are TGTGCCAGCAGTGAATTGGCGACATCTGACTGGTACGAGCAGTACTTC. It translates to CASSELATSDWYEQYF.

This chain uses TRBV10-3 with TRBJ1-2; D not resolved. The CDR3 extends over 11 amino acids. Germline lookup yields CDR1 ENHRY and CDR2 SYGVKD. The V end lost 7 bases, the J end lost 4 bases, and 7 bases lay between the germline ends. CDR3 bases: TGTGCCATCATCGGGATCTATGGCTACACCTTC. Translating gives CAIIGIYGYTF.

V and J are TRBV5-1 and TRBJ2-5, with D tentatively TRBD1 (5 bases). The CDR3 is made up of 13 amino acids. The V end was cut by 5 bases, the J end by 4 bases, with 12 bases between. The germline V gene has CDR1 SGHRS and CDR2 YFSETQ. The CDR3 DNA follows: TGCGCCAGCAGATCCAGGGATGGAGAGACCCAGTACTTC. Encoded protein: CASRSRDGETQYF.

The CDR3 reads CSATRSRRHEQFF. The CDR3 region has the DNA TGCAGTGCTACCCGGAGTAGGAGGCATGAGCAGTTCTTC. The chain recombines TRBV20-1 with TRBJ2-1; a weak D match, TRBD2 (5 bases). The germline gives CDR1 DFQATT, CDR2 SNEGSKA (reference sequence). The V and J ends lost 4 bases and 8 bases respectively, with 15 bases between them. There are 13 residues in the CDR3.

V gene TRBV20-1 combines with J gene TRBJ2-5; 7 bases align to TRBD2. The germline V gene encodes CDR1 DFQATT and CDR2 SNEGSKA (reference sequence). The V segment lost 3 bases and the J segment 5 bases; nucleotides outside the gene matches: 9. This CDR3 has 14 amino acids. As DNA, the CDR3 is TGCAGTGCTAGGGGCGCGGGAGTTTGGGAGACCCAGTACTTC. Encoded protein: CSARGAGVWETQYF.

CDR3 in DNA: TGTGCCAGCAGTGTTTTTACGGCGAACACCGGGGAGCTGTTTTTT. This translates into CASSVFTANTGELFF. The rearrangement joins TRBV2 to TRBJ2-2, with D hard to call. V lost 4 bases to trimming and J lost 0 bases, with 9 bases between them. The germline V gene has CDR1 SNHLY and CDR2 FYNNEI. The CDR3 totals 15 residues.

V and J are TRBV27 and TRBJ2-1; D assignment may be TRBD1 or TRBD2 (5 bases each). Germline values: CDR1 MNHEY, CDR2 SMNVEV (reference sequence). V was pared by 10 bases and J by 0 bases, with 13 bases between. The CDR3 covers 14 residues. The CDR3: CATRGESSYNEQFF. CDR3 in DNA: TGTGCCACCAGAGGGGAGAGCTCCTACAATGAGCAGTTCTTC.

Comments on this clonotype: One junction end disagrees with the germline gene, perhaps due to a read error. This chain uses TRBV29-1 with TRBJ2-5; D is uncertain. From germline, CDR1 is SQVTM and CDR2 ANQGSEA. CDR3 length: 12 residues. Here the CDR3 DNA reads TGCAGCGTTGCCATAAGCGTAGAGACCCAGTGCTTC. Protein product: CSVAISVETQCF.

The chain links TRBV20-1 to TRBJ2-5; 11 bases align to TRBD1. The DNA end is more similar to TRBJ2-7, so the J call may be wrong. The germline V gene encodes CDR1 DFQATT and CDR2 SNEGSKA (reference sequence). The CDR3 totals 14 residues. DNA for the CDR3: TGCAGTGTCCCGACCGGGACAGGGGGTCGCGAGCAGTACTTC. Translation: CSVPTGTGGREQYF.

V and J are TRBV5-1 and TRBJ2-3, with D tentatively TRBD1 (5 bases). CDR1 is SGHRS, CDR2 YFSETQ, per germline. This CDR3 comprises 16 residues. V gave up 0 bases and J gave up 14 bases, with 25 bases separating them. The CDR3 DNA follows: TGCGCCAGCAGCTTGGAAATGTTGGGGCAGCACAGATACGCGTATTTT. It encodes CASSLEMLGQHRYAYF.

This clonotype has a single count. J is TRBJ2-1 and V is TRBV10-3; 8 bases are shared with TRBD1. The germline CDR1 and CDR2 sequences are ENHRY and SYGVKD. With V trimmed by 6 bases and J by 3 bases, 10 bases remained unmatched. CDR3 length equals 16 residues. The CDR3 bases are TGTGCCATCAGGCCTGGACAGGGTTTGGACTACAATGAGCAGTTCTTC. Translated: CAIRPGQGLDYNEQFF.

This clonotype was seen a handful of times. The chain carries TRBV20-1 and TRBJ2-7; D is unresolved. The CDR3 is made up of 15 amino acids. Trimming shortened V by 2 bases and J by 2 bases, and 16 bases separated the two germline ends. From germline, CDR1 is DFQATT and CDR2 SNEGSKA (reference sequence). DNA of the CDR3: TGCAGTGCTAGACTGTCAGCCAAGATTGCCTACGAGCAGTACTTC. It yields the protein CSARLSAKIAYEQYF.

This clonotype was seen only a few times. V is TRBV7-2 and J is TRBJ2-7; the match to TRBD2 covers 9 bases. V lost 0 bases and J lost 3; bases outside the gene matches: 6. Germline-derived CDR1 and CDR2 are SGHTA and FQGNSA. The CDR3 contains 16 residues. The CDR3 DNA sequence: TGTGCCAGCAGCTTAGCACAGGGGACTAGCAACTACGAGCAGTACTTC. Its protein product is CASSLAQGTSNYEQYF.

This clonotype was counted a single time. The chain uses TRBV7-6 and TRBJ1-2; D unresolved. Germline CDR1 reads SGHVS; CDR2 reads FNYEAQ. The CDR3 runs to 13 residues. V dropped 5 bases and J dropped 6 bases, with 13 bases sitting between them. Here the CDR3 DNA reads TGTGCCAGCAGCGTTAACGAGGGAGATGGCTACACCTTC. The encoded protein is CASSVNEGDGYTF.

This chain links TRBV13 with TRBJ2-1; D is unclear. CDR3 length: 16 amino acids. Germline assignment: CDR1 PRHDT and CDR2 FYEKMQ (reference sequence). Trimming pared 6 bases from V and 5 bases from J, leaving 20 bases between. Here the CDR3 reads CASSFIVETQNNEQFF. The CDR3 DNA reads as TGTGCCAGCAGTTTCATTGTAGAAACCCAAAACAATGAGCAGTTCTTC.